This T cell receptor (beta chain) came from a study of blood T cell repertoires in COVID-19. The wider study: Collection of acute and convalescent COVID-19 samples took place in the United States, Italy and Spain. Nucleic acid was either cDNA or gDNA, and it came from T cells, B-cell-depleted T cells, or PBMCs.

The J segment lost 5 bases and the V segment lost 0 bases, leaving 5 bases of the junction unmatched. Germline V gene lookup returns CDR1 SGHRS and CDR2 YFSETQ. This CDR3 has 15 amino acids. Study processing details: Amplification with reference gene primers provided the estimates of nucleated cell counts. TCRdb's table, derived via immunoSEQ multiplex PCR, lists solely in-frame clones and lacks some. V, J and clone size are taken as reported in that table, and D and trimming were inferred from the DNA itself. The sample holds approximately 200,000 clones, around 80% seen once. The sequence came from a human donor with acute or convalescent COVID-19. The donor label of this sample is uncertain. The sample consisted of peripheral blood. The chain couples TRBV5-1 to TRBJ1-5; 7 bases match TRBD1. The CDR3 loop is CASSLEGGLDQPQHF. Written as DNA, the CDR3 is TGCGCCAGCAGCTTGGAAGGGGGCCTAGATCAGCCCCAGCATTTT. Using reference TRBV5-1 and TRBJ1-5 for the parts outside the CDR3, the full variable domain is KAGVTQTPRYLIKTRGQQVTLSCSPISGHRSVSWYQQTPGQGLQFLFEYFSETQRNKGNFPGRFSGRQFSNSRSEMNVSTLELGDSALYLCASSLEGGLDQPQHFGDGTRLSIL.